This passage covers 10 T cell receptor beta chains from one sample sequenced in a study of blood T cell repertoires in COVID-19. The repertoire was sequenced with immunoSEQ multiplex PCR; TCRdb's copy has only in-frame clones and lacks some. The sample has some 58,000 clones, over 75% seen once. Sequencing used peripheral blood. Source of these receptors: a man in his fifties with active COVID-19.

The V and J genes are TRBV6-1 and TRBJ2-4; D possibly corresponds to TRBD2 (5 bases). CDR3 length: 15 amino acids. Trimming stripped 2 bases from V and 5 bases from J, with 13 bases between. The V gene's germline CDR1 is MNHNS and CDR2 SASEGT. The CDR3 loop is CASSEPIGVENIQYF. For the CDR3, the DNA is TGTGCCAGCAGTGAACCGATCGGGGTCGAAAACATTCAGTACTTC.

The chain has TRBV27 and TRBJ1-1; D is unresolved. The length of the CDR3 is 11 residues. CDR1 is MNHEY, CDR2 SMNVEV, per germline (reference sequence). Trimming stripped 6 bases from V and 5 bases from J, with 7 bases between. The CDR3 is CASRAGTEAFF. CDR3 nucleotides: TGTGCCAGCAGAGCCGGGACTGAAGCTTTCTTT.

The chain has TRBV19 and TRBJ2-2, with 11 bases lining up with TRBD2. Germline V CDR1 and CDR2: LNHDA, SQIVND (reference sequence). This CDR3 region has 16 residues. The V segment lost 4 bases and the J segment 6 bases; nucleotides outside the gene matches: 7. The CDR3 coding sequence is TGTGCCAGTAGTACCCTTCTAGCGGGGGGCCCCGGGGAGCTGTTTTTT. Protein product: CASSTLLAGGPGELFF.

CDR3 bases: TGTGCCAGTAGTGAAGGACAGCCCTACGAGCAGTACTTC. Its translation is CASSEGQPYEQYF. The chain has TRBV19 and TRBJ2-7; D is possibly TRBD1 (6 bases). CDR3 length: 13 amino acids. Germline V gene sequence: CDR1 LNHDA, CDR2 SQIVND (reference sequence). V was shortened by 5 bases and J by 2 bases, with 10 bases between the two germline ends. The full variable domain, its missing parts supplied by reference TRBV19 and TRBJ2-7, is DGGITQSPKYLFRKEGQNVTLSCEQNLNHDAMYWYRQDPGQGLRLIYYSQIVNDFQKGDIAEGYSVSREKKESFPLTVTSAQKNPTAFYLCASSEGQPYEQYFGPGTRLTVT.

This clone was observed a handful of times. The chain is built from TRBV27 and TRBJ1-2; TRBD1 aligns across 7 bases. The CDR3 covers 13 residues. Losses at the gene ends were 6 bases for V and 8 bases for J; bases not matched to a gene: 9. Looked up from germline, CDR1 is MNHEY and CDR2 is SMNVEV (reference sequence). The CDR3 DNA is TGTGCCAGCAGACGAATCACAGGGGAGGGCTACACCTTC. As protein: CASRRITGEGYTF.

The chain carries TRBV19 and TRBJ1-1; maybe TRBD1 (5 bases). The V and J ends lost 5 bases and 0 bases respectively, with 13 bases between them. CDR3 length: 15 residues. From germline, CDR1 is LNHDA and CDR2 SQIVND (reference sequence). This CDR3 is CASSVRTLLNTEAFF. The CDR3 nucleotides are TGTGCCAGTAGTGTTCGGACACTACTGAACACTGAAGCTTTCTTT.

CDR3 nucleotides: TGTGCCAGCAGCTTGGCACAGGGGCTAAGATACGAGCAGTACTTC. Protein product: CASSLAQGLRYEQYF. This chain uses TRBV5-4 with TRBJ2-7, with 7 bases lining up with TRBD1. The germline gives CDR1 SGHNT, CDR2 YYREEE (reference sequence). This CDR3 is built from 15 residues. J was trimmed by 4 bases and V by 0 bases; bases with no gene match: 7.

This clone was found once. This sequence joins TRBV5-6 and TRBJ2-5; 8 nucleotides match TRBD2. Germline lookup yields CDR1 SGHDT and CDR2 YYEEEE. The CDR3 sequence is 13 residues long. V lost 7 bases, J lost 5 bases, and 7 bases stayed unmatched. Here the CDR3 DNA reads TGTGCCAGCGGCGGGAGGCTAGGGGAGACCCAGTACTTC. This translates into CASGGRLGETQYF.

The chain carries TRBV15 and TRBJ1-1, with D hard to call. The germline V and J ends were trimmed by 0 bases and 8 bases, with 10 bases remaining between them. This CDR3 has 13 amino acids. CDR1 and CDR2 from the germline V gene are LNHNV and YYDKDF (reference sequence). The CDR3 nucleotides are TGTGCCACCAGCAGAGATTGGGCATCAGAAGCTTTCTTT. Its translation: CATSRDWASEAFF.

The sample holds one count of this clone. This chain uses TRBV10-3 with TRBJ1-5; 8 nucleotides line up with TRBD1. The CDR3 extends over 14 amino acids. The V and J ends lost 0 bases and 7 bases, in that order; junction bases with no gene match: 2. Germline CDR1 ENHRY, CDR2 SYGVKD. The chain's CDR3 is CAISESTGEQPQHF. CDR3 nucleotides: TGTGCCATCAGTGAGTCGACAGGGGAACAGCCCCAGCATTTT.